This TCR beta chain was recorded in a study of a mutant IDH1 vaccine in newly diagnosed glioma. Study information: The start of vaccination came 4-6 weeks after radiotherapy alone, or with temozolomide cycles. Study-level results: In about 94% of patients, immune responses induced by the vaccine occurred.

Documented time point: week 11, during vaccination. With topical imiquimod, each dose of the vaccine consisted of 300 ug of mutant IDH1 20-mer peptide. The data were produced by immunoSEQ multiplex PCR, yet TCRdb's version contains in-frame clones alone and is incomplete. The table shows 40,000 or so clones, with about 83% occurring only once. This clone was observed once. Its antigen is not identified. The TCR sequence derives from a man between 40 and 49 years old with glioma. Specimen: PBMCs, collected from a glioma patient whose treatment included an IDH1 peptide vaccine.

The CDR3 DNA reads TGTGCCAGCAGCGCCCCCGGAACTCGTAGCTTCTTTTCGTCAGATACGCAGTATTTT. It codes for CASSAPGTRSFFSSDTQYF. V is TRBV7-9 and J is TRBJ2-3; D gene ambiguous. Germline assignment: CDR1 SEHNR and CDR2 FQNEAQ (reference sequence). This CDR3 region has 19 residues. The V and J ends lost 5 bases and 4 bases respectively, with 28 bases between them.